Detailed here is one TCR beta chain. This sample was included in a study of cytomegalovirus exposure and HLA in healthy donors. PCR amplification relied on 60 Vbeta primers (plus 13 Jbeta primers). Method: immunoSEQ multiplex PCR; TCRdb's copy keeps in-frame clones and lacks some. This table has more than 200,000 clones, under 90% appearing once. The origin of this receptor is a human donor in good health. What was sequenced was PBMCs.

The CDR3 loop reads CASSFPRTGGPEAFF. The CDR3 nucleotides read TGTGCCAGCAGTTTCCCCCGGACAGGGGGGCCGGAGGCTTTCTTT. The gene calls are TRBV6-6 and TRBJ1-1, with 10 positions matching TRBD1. Trimming took 4 bases from V and 11 from J; bases not matched to a gene: 13. Germline V lookup: CDR1 MNHNY, CDR2 SVGAGI (reference sequence). The CDR3 contains 15 residues.